This entry describes one T cell receptor beta chain. The entry originates in a study of T cell responses to AZD1222 COVID-19 vaccine. CDR1 and CDR2 from the germline V gene are MNHEY and SMNVEV (reference sequence). The CDR3 sequence is 19 residues long. Trimming took 0 bases from V and 0 from J, leaving 19 bases between them. Produced via immunoSEQ multiplex PCR; TCRdb's table is partial and in-frame only. The table lists around 120,000 clones, more than 70% of them singletons. The TCR comes from an adult who received the AZD1222 COVID-19 vaccine. This sequence joins TRBV27 and TRBJ2-3, with D perhaps matching TRBD2 (5 bases). The material sequenced was peripheral blood, taken 28 days after the second AZD1222 dose. The CDR3 reads CASSLSGPLSGPSTDTQYF. In DNA, the CDR3 is TGTGCCAGCAGTTTATCGGGCCCCCTCAGCGGCCCTAGCACAGATACGCAGTATTTT.